The 12 T cell receptor beta chains in this list originate from one sample, sequenced in a study of T cells in Graves' hyperthyroidism and ophthalmopathy. Amplification targeted TCR beta CDR3 regions from RNA transcripts. The HTBI primer set served for first-round RT-PCR of the TCR CDR3. TCRdb re-analysed the multiplex PCR reads in MiXCR, keeping a single row per CDR3 protein. The sample holds roughly 500,000 distinct CDR3 sequences, about 45% seen once. The sample was peripheral blood or thyroid tissue (not recorded which). The receptor source for this set is an adult woman with Graves' disease, either hyperthyroidism or ophthalmopathy (not recorded which).

The chain recombines TRBV9 with TRBJ1-6; a weak D match, TRBD1 (6 bases). The CDR3 consists of 14 residues. The V and J ends lost 3 bases and 7 bases respectively, with 11 bases between them. Per the germline V gene, CDR1 is SGDLS and CDR2 is YYNGEE. CDR3 protein: CASSAGHTNSPLHF. DNA for the CDR3: TGTGCCAGCAGCGCGGGACATACGAATTCACCCCTCCACTTT.

In the case of this clonotype: The junction departs from germline at one end; a sequencing error may be responsible. The chain is built from TRBV10-3 and TRBJ1-2; 7 positions agree with TRBD1. This CDR3 is 18 amino acids long. Germline V gene lookup returns CDR1 ENHRY and CDR2 SYGVKD. The CDR3 here is CAISAIRQGHSINYRYTF. The CDR3 coding sequence is TGTGCCATCAGTGCTATCCGACAGGGCCACTCGATTAACTATCGCTACACCTTC.

This rearrangement joins TRBV10-2 to TRBJ2-5; D may be TRBD1 (5 bases). The germline V and J ends were trimmed by 0 bases and 5 bases, with 10 bases remaining between them. CDR1 and CDR2 (germline): WSHSY, SAAADI. CDR3 length: 14 amino acids. For the CDR3, the DNA is TGCGCCAGCAGTGAGTCGTCAGGGTGGGAGACCCAGTACTTC. As protein: CASSESSGWETQYF.

The gene calls are TRBV7-3 and TRBJ2-5; D is possibly TRBD2 (5 bases). CDR3 size: 17 residues. V was pared by 1 base and J by 4 bases, with 19 bases between. CDR1 is SGHTA and CDR2 is FQGTGA in the germline V gene. Here the CDR3 reads CASSLRPPSRVGETQYF. In DNA form, the CDR3 reads TGTGCCAGCAGCTTAAGGCCCCCGTCGAGGGTCGGAGAGACCCAGTACTTC.

The V and J genes are TRBV29-1 and TRBJ2-3; the match to TRBD2 covers 10 bases. Germline V gene sequence: CDR1 SQVTM, CDR2 ANQGSEA. The CDR3 consists of 14 residues. The trim removed 5 bases at V and 5 bases at J, leaving 7 bases unmatched. The CDR3 DNA is TGCAGCGTTCCCCGGACTAGCGGAAAAGATACGCAGTATTTT. Residues: CSVPRTSGKDTQYF.

CDR3 nucleotides: TGCAGTGCGTGGGACAGGGGAGGGTACGAGCAGTACTTC. Protein sequence: CSAWDRGGYEQYF. The chain uses TRBV20-1 and TRBJ2-7, with 10 bases lining up with TRBD1. This CDR3 has 13 amino acids. Per the germline V gene, CDR1 is DFQATT and CDR2 is SNEGSKA (reference sequence). Trimming cost V 6 bases and J 4 bases; bases outside gene matches: 6.

This chain joins TRBV7-2 and TRBJ2-5; D might be TRBD1 or TRBD2, each matching 6 bases. CDR3 length: 14 amino acids. V lost 3 bases to trimming and J lost 5 bases, with 13 bases between them. Germline CDR1 and CDR2: SGHTA and FQGNSA. The CDR3 region is CASSFSKGGETQYF. CDR3 in DNA: TGTGCCAGCAGCTTCTCTAAAGGGGGGGAGACCCAGTACTTC. Drawing the rest from reference TRBV7-2 and TRBJ2-5, the complete variable domain is GAGVSQSPSNKVTEKGKDVELRCDPISGHTALYWYRQSLGQGLEFLIYFQGNSAPDKSGLPSDRFSAERTGGSVSTLTIQRTQQEDSAVYLCASSFSKGGETQYFGPGTRLLVL.

The table lists this clonotype with a few counts. The chain couples TRBV7-9 to TRBJ1-5, with D possibly matching TRBD1 (5 bases). The CDR3 is 15 residues long. CDR1 SEHNR and CDR2 FQNEAQ come from the germline V gene (reference sequence). Trimming cost V 6 bases and J 3 bases, with 15 bases left between them. The CDR3 DNA reads TGTGCCAGCAGTGCCACGGGACTGTCCAATCAGCCCCAGCATTTT. Translating gives CASSATGLSNQPQHF.

This chain connects TRBV20-1 to TRBJ2-5; D possibly corresponds to TRBD1 (6 bases). This CDR3 is built from 12 residues. Between the trimmed V and J ends, which lost 6 bases and 4 bases, there was a span of 12 bases. Germline V gene data show CDR1 as DFQATT and CDR2 as SNEGSKA (reference sequence). The CDR3 region has the DNA TGCAGTGCACGACAAGGGGGAGAGACCCAGTACTTC. Translation: CSARQGGETQYF.

This chain uses TRBV14 with TRBJ2-7; 9 bases align to TRBD1. V shed 4 bases, J shed 0 bases, and the junction held 7 bases outside the gene matches. This CDR3 has 16 residues. The V gene's germline CDR1 is SGHDN and CDR2 FVKESK. This CDR3 reads CASSPLGTGLSYEQYF. DNA for the CDR3: TGTGCCAGCAGCCCCCTAGGGACAGGGCTCTCCTACGAGCAGTACTTC. Using reference TRBV14 and TRBJ2-7 for the parts outside the CDR3, the full variable domain is EAGVTQFPSHSVIEKGQTVTLRCDPISGHDNLYWYRRVMGKEIKFLLHFVKESKQDESGMPNNRFLAERTGGTYSTLKVQPAELEDSGVYFCASSPLGTGLSYEQYFGPGTRLTVT.

This clonotype was observed many times. V gene TRBV19 combines with J gene TRBJ2-5, with TRBD2 as a possible D gene (6 bases). V shed 4 bases and J shed 6 bases, with 12 bases lying between them. The CDR3 has 13 residues. Germline CDR1 LNHDA, CDR2 SQIVND (reference sequence). In DNA, the CDR3 is TGTGCCAGTAGTAACCAGGGCGGGAAGACCCAGTACTTC. Translation gives CASSNQGGKTQYF. Full variable domain (remainder filled in from reference TRBV19 and TRBJ2-5): DGGITQSPKYLFRKEGQNVTLSCEQNLNHDAMYWYRQDPGQGLRLIYYSQIVNDFQKGDIAEGYSVSREKKESFPLTVTSAQKNPTAFYLCASSNQGGKTQYFGPGTRLLVL.

The CDR3 bases are TGTGCCATCAGGGTTGGGGCAGGGGTCCATAATTCACCCCTCCACTTT. Translating it yields CAIRVGAGVHNSPLHF. The chain recombines TRBV10-3 with TRBJ1-6, with D possibly being TRBD1 (6 bases). The CDR3 runs to 16 residues. V gave up 6 bases and J gave up 5 bases, with 17 bases separating them. Looked up from germline, CDR1 is ENHRY and CDR2 is SYGVKD.